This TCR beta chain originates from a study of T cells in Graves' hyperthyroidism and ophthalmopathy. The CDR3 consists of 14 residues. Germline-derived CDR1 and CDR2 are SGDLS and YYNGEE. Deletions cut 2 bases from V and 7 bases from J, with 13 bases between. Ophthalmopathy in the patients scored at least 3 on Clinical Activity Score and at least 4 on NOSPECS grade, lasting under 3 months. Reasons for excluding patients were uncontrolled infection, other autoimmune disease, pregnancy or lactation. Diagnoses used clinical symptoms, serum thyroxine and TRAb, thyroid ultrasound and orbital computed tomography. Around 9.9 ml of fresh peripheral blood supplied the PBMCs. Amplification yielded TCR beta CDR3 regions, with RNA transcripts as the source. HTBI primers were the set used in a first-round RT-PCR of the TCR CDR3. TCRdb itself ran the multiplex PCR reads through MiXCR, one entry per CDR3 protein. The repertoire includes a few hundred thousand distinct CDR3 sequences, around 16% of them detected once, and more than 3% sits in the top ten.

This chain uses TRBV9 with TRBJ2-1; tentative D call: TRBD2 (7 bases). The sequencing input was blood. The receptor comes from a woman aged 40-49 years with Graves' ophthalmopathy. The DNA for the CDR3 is TGTGCCAGCAGCGTTGGGGGGGCGAGTAATGAGCAGTTCTTC. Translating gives CASSVGGASNEQFF.